This TCR beta chain was documented in a study of T cell responses to AZD1222 COVID-19 vaccine. Points from the study as a whole: Seropositivity was recorded at baseline in only 6 or 7 AZD1222 recipients. The peak T cell response came first, and repertoires were sampled only after it.

Assay: immunoSEQ multiplex PCR; the TCRdb copy retains only in-frame clones and omits some. The sample shows tens of thousands of clones, roughly nine tenths of them seen only once. This CDR3 has 14 amino acids. Germline V lookup: CDR1 LNHNV, CDR2 YYDKDF (reference sequence). The V and J ends lost 3 bases and 1 base respectively, with 9 bases between them. In the case of this clone: Its target is not known.

The rearrangement joins TRBV15 to TRBJ1-1; D not certain. The receptor comes from an adult who received the AZD1222 COVID-19 vaccine. The sample was peripheral blood, taken 28 days after the second AZD1222 dose. The DNA of the CDR3 is TGTGCCACCAGCAGGCGGACCGGGAACACTGAAGCTTTCTTT. It specifies CATSRRTGNTEAFF.